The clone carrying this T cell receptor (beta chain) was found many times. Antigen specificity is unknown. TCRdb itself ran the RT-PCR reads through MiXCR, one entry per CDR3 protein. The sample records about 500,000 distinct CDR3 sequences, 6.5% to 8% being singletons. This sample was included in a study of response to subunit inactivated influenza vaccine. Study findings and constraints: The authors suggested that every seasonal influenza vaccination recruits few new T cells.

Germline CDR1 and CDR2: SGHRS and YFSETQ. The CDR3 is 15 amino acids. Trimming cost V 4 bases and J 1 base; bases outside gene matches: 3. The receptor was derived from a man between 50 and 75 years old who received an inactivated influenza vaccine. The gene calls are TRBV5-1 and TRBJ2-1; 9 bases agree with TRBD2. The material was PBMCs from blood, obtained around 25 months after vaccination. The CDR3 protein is CASSISGGSYNEQFF. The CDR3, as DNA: TGCGCCAGCAGCATAAGCGGGGGGTCCTACAATGAGCAGTTCTTC.